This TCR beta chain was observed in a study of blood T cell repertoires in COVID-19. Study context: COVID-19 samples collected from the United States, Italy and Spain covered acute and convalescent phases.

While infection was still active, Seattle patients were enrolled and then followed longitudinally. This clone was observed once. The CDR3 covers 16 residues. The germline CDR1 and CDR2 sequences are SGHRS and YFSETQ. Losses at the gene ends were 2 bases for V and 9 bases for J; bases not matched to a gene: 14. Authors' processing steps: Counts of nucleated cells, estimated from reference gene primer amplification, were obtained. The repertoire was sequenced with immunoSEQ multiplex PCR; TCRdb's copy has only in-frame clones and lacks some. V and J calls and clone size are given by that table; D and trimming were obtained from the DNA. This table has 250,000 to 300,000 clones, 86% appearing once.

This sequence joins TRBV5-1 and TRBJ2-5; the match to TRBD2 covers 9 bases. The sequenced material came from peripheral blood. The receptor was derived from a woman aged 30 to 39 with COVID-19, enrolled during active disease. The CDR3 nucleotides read TGCGCCAGCAGCTTTAGCGGGGGTGGGAAGAGAACCGCCCAGTACTTC. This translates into CASSFSGGGKRTAQYF.